One sample yielded the 21 T cell receptor beta chains listed below, sequenced in a study of blood T cells in healthy people across ages. Then a second PCR, running roughly 6 to 12 cycles, was carried out with a sample-barcoded 5' primer and a J-beta primer mix. TCRdb processed the 5' RACE reads anew with MiXCR; each CDR3 protein has one entry. The table lists about 600,000 distinct CDR3 sequences, around 50% of them singletons. The sample taken for sequencing was blood. These receptors came from an elderly man in good health.

This chain uses TRBV2 with TRBJ1-1; D gene uncertain. Germline CDR1 SNHLY, CDR2 FYNNEI. This CDR3 has 12 amino acids. V was cut by 4 bases and J by 3 bases, with 6 bases left in between. This chain's CDR3 is CASSVRYTEAFF. DNA of the CDR3: TGTGCCAGCAGTGTTCGGTACACTGAAGCTTTCTTT.

For this clonotype: A much larger clone sits a single nucleotide away, making a read error possible. The rearrangement links TRBV6-5 to TRBJ1-4; no definite D call. V was shortened by 5 bases and J by 0 bases, with 10 bases between the two germline ends. Germline V gene lookup returns CDR1 MNHEY and CDR2 SVGAGI. The CDR3 contains 15 residues. The CDR3 DNA follows: TGTGCCAGCAGTAACCGAGTTGCAACTAATGAAAAACTGTTTTTT. Protein: CASSNRVATNEKLFF.

The chain recombines TRBV6-1 with TRBJ2-1, with a weak D call TRBD1 (5 bases). CDR3 length: 14 residues. V lost 5 bases and J lost 4, with 12 bases in between. Germline V CDR1 and CDR2: MNHNS, SASEGT. CDR3 DNA sequence: TGTGCCAGCAGTTTCCTAACAGGTTACAATGAGCAGTTCTTC. It is translated as CASSFLTGYNEQFF.

The chain has TRBV9 and TRBJ1-1; D remains ambiguous. CDR1 SGDLS and CDR2 YYNGEE come from the germline V gene. CDR3 length: 15 residues. V lost 0 bases and J lost 0, with 9 bases in between. The CDR3 DNA follows: TGTGCCAGCAGCGTAGTGGGCAGCATGAACACTGAAGCTTTCTTT. Translation gives CASSVVGSMNTEAFF.

The V and J genes are TRBV12-3 or TRBV12-4 and TRBJ2-2, with D possibly TRBD1 on 6 matching bases. CDR3 length: 14 amino acids. Deletions cut 4 bases from V and 4 bases from J, with 10 bases between. CDR3 sequence: CASSSGAATGELFF. CDR3 DNA sequence: TGTGCCAGCAGTTCAGGGGCGGCCACCGGGGAGCTGTTTTTT.

The rearrangement links TRBV29-1 to TRBJ2-7; unclear D gene. The CDR3 sequence is 11 residues long. The V gene lost 1 base and the J gene lost 5 bases, with 6 bases spanning the gap. Germline CDR1 is SQVTM and CDR2 is ANQGSEA. The CDR3 sequence is CSVEVGNEQYF. DNA for the CDR3: TGCAGCGTTGAAGTAGGCAACGAGCAGTACTTC.

This clonotype was observed a few times. The V call is TRBV7-2, the J call TRBJ2-4; D call uncertain. V gave up 3 bases and J gave up 5 bases, with 11 bases separating them. The CDR3 contains 14 residues. CDR1 is SGHTA and CDR2 is FQGNSA in the germline V gene. As DNA, the CDR3 is TGTGCCAGCAGCTTTGTTAGGGCTCAAAACATTCAGTACTTC. Amino acids: CASSFVRAQNIQYF. The whole variable domain, filled in from reference TRBV7-2 and TRBJ2-4, reads GAGVSQSPSNKVTEKGKDVELRCDPISGHTALYWYRQSLGQGLEFLIYFQGNSAPDKSGLPSDRFSAERTGGSVSTLTIQRTQQEDSAVYLCASSFVRAQNIQYFGAGTRLSVL.

J is TRBJ2-1 and V is TRBV4-3; TRBD2 aligns across 10 bases. CDR3 length: 17 residues. Trimming cost V 3 bases and J 9 bases; bases outside gene matches: 14. Germline CDR1 reads LGHNA; CDR2 reads YSLEER. The chain's CDR3 is CASSQAGSGRALSEQFF. CDR3 bases: TGCGCCAGCAGCCAGGCGGGGAGCGGGAGGGCACTTAGTGAGCAGTTCTTC.

The chain links TRBV7-2 to TRBJ2-7, with 13 bases identical to TRBD2. This CDR3 contains 16 residues. Trimming cost V 5 bases and J 3 bases; bases outside gene matches: 7. Looked up from germline, CDR1 is SGHTA and CDR2 is FQGNSA. This CDR3 reads CASSPEGTSGVYEQYF. The CDR3, as DNA: TGTGCCAGCAGCCCAGAAGGGACTAGCGGGGTCTACGAGCAGTACTTC.

The chain couples TRBV29-1 to TRBJ2-5; tentatively, D is TRBD2 (6 bases). Germline CDR1 and CDR2: SQVTM and ANQGSEA. The CDR3 spans 12 residues. Trimming left V 6 bases short and J 5 bases short, with 13 bases between. In DNA form, the CDR3 reads TGCAGCGTCGCGCTAGGAGGGGAGACCCAGTACTTC. It encodes CSVALGGETQYF.

A word on this clonotype: Given a much more abundant clone one base away, this may be a read error. This chain links TRBV7-9 with TRBJ2-1, with D tentatively TRBD1 or TRBD2 (5 bases each). CDR3 length: 18 amino acids. CDR1 and CDR2 from the germline V gene are SEHNR and FQNEAQ (reference sequence). CDR3 region: CASGLGNLGRVTNNEQFF. CDR3 bases: TGTGCCAGCGGCTTAGGGAATTTGGGACGGGTGACAAACAATGAGCAGTTCTTC. The full variable domain, with the rest looked up from reference TRBV7-9 and TRBJ2-1, is DTGVSQNPRHKITKRGQNVTFRCDPISEHNRLYWYRQTLGQGPEFLTYFQNEAQLEKSRLLSDRFSAERPKGSFSTLEIQRTEQGDSAMYLCASGLGNLGRVTNNEQFFGPGTRLTVL.

In its sample, this clonotype was seen once. This chain uses TRBV3-1 with TRBJ2-1; 7 bases line up with TRBD2. The end of the DNA aligns better with TRBJ2-7, so the J call may be wrong. Per germline, CDR1 LGHDT and CDR2 YNNKEL (reference sequence). The CDR3 is made up of 16 amino acids. The CDR3 here is CASTTLGASGNLEQYF. As DNA, the CDR3 is TGTGCCAGCACCACTCTAGGAGCTAGCGGCAACCTAGAGCAGTACTTC.

This clonotype has a single count. The J gene is TRBJ1-1, the V gene TRBV11-2; D possibly corresponds to TRBD1 (5 bases). This CDR3 is 13 amino acids long. CDR1 is SGHAT and CDR2 is FQNNGV in the germline V gene. With 6 bases removed from V and 3 bases from J, the gap between germline ends came to 11 bases. As DNA, the CDR3 is TGTGCCAGCAGGCAACAAGGGGACACTGAAGCTTTCTTT. Its translation is CASRQQGDTEAFF.

V gene TRBV3-1 combines with J gene TRBJ2-3; 9 positions agree with TRBD2. CDR3 size: 16 residues. J gave up 1 base and V 4 bases, and 6 bases lay outside the gene matches. The germline V gene has CDR1 LGHDT and CDR2 YNNKEL (reference sequence). The CDR3 coding sequence is TGTGCCAGCAGCCCAACGGGACTAGCCGGCACAGATACGCAGTATTTT. Its translation is CASSPTGLAGTDTQYF.

This clonotype was observed at least ten times. The chain carries TRBV6-6 and TRBJ2-7; no firm D call. V gave up 2 bases and J gave up 5 bases, with 13 bases separating them. Per germline, CDR1 MNHNY and CDR2 SVGAGI (reference sequence). The CDR3 is made up of 14 amino acids. This CDR3 reads CASSYPSYSHEQYF. CDR3 bases: TGTGCCAGCAGTTACCCCTCATATTCCCACGAGCAGTACTTC.

This clonotype was observed a single time. This chain connects TRBV6-5 to TRBJ2-5; TRBD1 is a possible D gene (5 bases). Germline lookup yields CDR1 MNHEY and CDR2 SVGAGI. Trimming removed 6 bases from V and 5 bases from J, with 13 bases in between. The CDR3 loop spans 13 amino acids. The CDR3 DNA reads TGTGCCAGCAGGTATCCAGGGATGGAGACCCAGTACTTC. Translation: CASRYPGMETQYF.

V and J are TRBV12-3 or TRBV12-4 and TRBJ1-3; perhaps TRBD1 as D (5 bases). Trimming pared 9 bases from V and 4 bases from J, leaving 7 bases between. This CDR3 spans 11 amino acids. CDR3 in DNA: TGTGCCAGTGGGGGAGGAAACACCATATATTTT. Amino acid sequence: CASGGGNTIYF.

This clonotype was picked up a small number of times. The rearrangement joins TRBV20-1 to TRBJ2-5; D not certain. V shed 3 bases and J shed 2 bases, with 10 bases lying between them. In germline, CDR1 is DFQATT, CDR2 SNEGSKA (reference sequence). CDR3 size: 13 residues. This CDR3 is CSASFDKQETQYF. The CDR3 DNA is TGCAGTGCTAGTTTTGACAAACAAGAGACCCAGTACTTC.

A few counts support this clonotype. The V gene is TRBV5-1, the J gene TRBJ2-1; weak D call: TRBD2 (6 bases). CDR3 length equals 16 residues. Trimming took 4 bases from V and 6 from J, leaving 20 bases between them. CDR1 SGHRS and CDR2 YFSETQ come from the germline V gene. The CDR3: CASSPGLLAVGNEQFF. The CDR3 DNA reads as TGCGCCAGCAGCCCGGGCCTACTAGCTGTGGGCAATGAGCAGTTCTTC.

This clonotype was detected a few times. This chain connects TRBV20-1 to TRBJ1-2; TRBD1 might be the D (5 bases). Trimming removed 6 bases at V and 2 bases at J, with 19 bases between. From germline, CDR1 is DFQATT and CDR2 SNEGSKA (reference sequence). This CDR3 has 15 amino acids. CDR3 in amino acids: CSAPGDLPRNYGYTF. Here the CDR3 DNA reads TGCAGTGCCCCTGGGGACCTCCCAAGGAACTATGGCTACACCTTC.

The gene calls are TRBV20-1 and TRBJ1-6; no clear D. The CDR3 is 16 amino acids. V shed 3 bases and J shed 0 bases, with 12 bases lying between them. Germline V gives CDR1 DFQATT, CDR2 SNEGSKA (reference sequence). The CDR3 sequence is CSARGYTNSYNSPLHF. CDR3 in DNA: TGCAGTGCTAGGGGTTATACCAACTCCTATAATTCACCCCTCCACTTT.